This T cell receptor beta chain was identified in a study of blood T cell repertoires in COVID-19. The data were produced by immunoSEQ multiplex PCR, yet TCRdb's version contains in-frame clones alone and is incomplete. The sample contains around 86,000 clones, about 85% of which appear only once. Per germline, CDR1 SQVTM and CDR2 ANQGSEA. Trimming took 0 bases from V and 1 from J; bases not matched to a gene: 6. The CDR3 runs 16 residues. The V gene is TRBV29-1, the J gene TRBJ1-2; 9 bases line up with TRBD1. The sample taken for sequencing was peripheral blood. The receptor was derived from a human donor in a cohort sampled during active COVID-19. As DNA, the CDR3 is TGCAGCGTTGAAGATGGGGGGACAGGGAGTAACTATGGCTACACCTTC. Residues: CSVEDGGTGSNYGYTF. The complete variable domain, with remaining parts taken from reference TRBV29-1 and TRBJ1-2, reads SAVISQKPSRDICQRGTSLTIQCQVDSQVTMMFWYRQQPGQSLTLIATANQGSEATYESGFVIDKFPISRPNLTFSTLTVSNMSPEDSSIYLCSVEDGGTGSNYGYTFGSGTRLTVV.